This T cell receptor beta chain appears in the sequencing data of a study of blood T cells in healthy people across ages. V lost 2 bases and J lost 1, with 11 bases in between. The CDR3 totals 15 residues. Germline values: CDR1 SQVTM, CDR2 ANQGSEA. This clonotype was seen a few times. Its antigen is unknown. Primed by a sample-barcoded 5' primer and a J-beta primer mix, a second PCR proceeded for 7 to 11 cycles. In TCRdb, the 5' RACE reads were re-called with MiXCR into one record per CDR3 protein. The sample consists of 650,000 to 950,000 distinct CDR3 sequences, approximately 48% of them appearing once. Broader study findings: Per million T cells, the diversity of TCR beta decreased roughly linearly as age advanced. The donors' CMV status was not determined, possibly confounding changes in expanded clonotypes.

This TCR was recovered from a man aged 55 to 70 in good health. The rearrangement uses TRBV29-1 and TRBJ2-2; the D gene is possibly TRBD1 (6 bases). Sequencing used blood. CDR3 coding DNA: TGCAGCGTTGAAATCCGGGACAAGAACACCGGGGAGCTGTTTTTT. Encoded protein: CSVEIRDKNTGELFF.